What follows are 18 T cell receptor beta chains derived from one specimen sequenced in a study of early T cells in non-severe SARS-CoV-2 infection. Each CDR3 protein gets one entry after TCRdb re-called the 5' RACE reads with MiXCR. The table lists 75,000 to 100,000 distinct CDR3 sequences, under 15% of them singletons. The specimen was whole blood. These receptors came from an adult who was a healthcare worker with PCR-confirmed SARS-CoV-2 infection or an uninfected control (not recorded which).

The chain links TRBV7-6 to TRBJ2-2; tentatively, D is TRBD1 (5 bases). CDR1 and CDR2 from the germline V gene are SGHVS and FNYEAQ. V lost 5 bases to trimming and J lost 5 bases, with 15 bases between them. The CDR3 runs 15 residues. In nucleotides, the CDR3 is TGTGCCAGCAGCATGAACCAGGGTATTACCGGGGAGCTGTTTTTT. This sequence encodes CASSMNQGITGELFF.

This clonotype showed up just a few times. The chain links TRBV9 to TRBJ2-3; no definite D call. This CDR3 has 16 residues. Germline lookup yields CDR1 SGDLS and CDR2 YYNGEE. The ends were cut back, 3 bases at V and 2 bases at J, with 16 bases in the middle. The CDR3 reads CASSAEASRNTDTQYF. Here the CDR3 DNA reads TGTGCCAGCAGCGCTGAGGCTTCCAGAAACACAGATACGCAGTATTTT.

The chain employs TRBV7-8 and TRBJ2-3; 9 positions match TRBD2. The CDR3 spans 17 residues. V shed 4 bases, J shed 2 bases, and the junction held 10 bases outside the gene matches. Germline lookup yields CDR1 SGHVS and CDR2 FQNEAQ. CDR3: CASSYVAGAPTTDTQYF. CDR3 coding DNA: TGTGCCAGCAGCTACGTAGCGGGGGCCCCTACCACAGATACGCAGTATTTT. Full variable domain (rest looked up from reference TRBV7-8 and TRBJ2-3): GAGVSQSPRYKVAKRGQDVALRCDPISGHVSLFWYQQALGQGPEFLTYFQNEAQLDKSGLPSDRFFAERPEGSVSTLKIQRTQQEDSAVYLCASSYVAGAPTTDTQYFGPGTRLTVL.

This clonotype was counted at least ten times. The gene calls are TRBV2 and TRBJ1-2; 8 nucleotides agree with TRBD1. The germline V gene has CDR1 SNHLY and CDR2 FYNNEI. The trim removed 4 bases at V and 8 bases at J, leaving 9 bases unmatched. The CDR3 spans 14 residues. The DNA of the CDR3 is TGTGCCAGCAGTGCCGGGACAGGAGGTTACGGCTACACCTTC. As protein: CASSAGTGGYGYTF.

This clonotype was observed at least ten times. This chain links TRBV6-5 with TRBJ1-2; TRBD1 agrees at 11 bases. V lost 2 bases, J lost 2 bases, and 4 bases stayed unmatched. CDR1 MNHEY and CDR2 SVGAGI come from the germline V gene. The CDR3 spans 16 residues. This CDR3 is CASSYTRTGGNYGYTF. Written as DNA, the CDR3 is TGTGCCAGCAGTTACACACGGACAGGGGGCAACTATGGCTACACCTTC.

The chain employs TRBV7-6 and TRBJ2-3; unclear D gene. Looked up from germline, CDR1 is SGHVS and CDR2 is FNYEAQ. V was shortened by 1 base and J by 6 bases, with 8 bases between the two germline ends. CDR3 size: 13 residues. The CDR3 is CASSLVGGDTQYF. The CDR3 region has the DNA TGTGCCAGCAGCTTAGTTGGCGGCGATACGCAGTATTTT.

This clonotype was counted a few times. The chain has TRBV5-1 and TRBJ2-1, with TRBD2 matching 9 bases. Germline V gene sequence: CDR1 SGHRS, CDR2 YFSETQ. V shed 0 bases, J shed 1 base, and the junction held 8 bases outside the gene matches. CDR3 length: 18 amino acids. In DNA, the CDR3 is TGCGCCAGCAGCTTGGCCGAGAGTAGCGGGGGATCCTACAATGAGCAGTTCTTC. Protein product: CASSLAESSGGSYNEQFF.

This clonotype turned up a few times. The chain recombines TRBV12-3 or TRBV12-4 with TRBJ2-5; 9 bases agree with TRBD2. The CDR3 contains 16 residues. J lost 3 bases, V lost 5 bases, and 10 bases had no gene match. CDR3 residues: CASSRRTGTSKETQYF. The CDR3 bases are TGTGCCAGCAGTCGACGGACCGGGACTAGCAAAGAGACCCAGTACTTC.

The table lists this clonotype with a few counts. The J gene is TRBJ1-5, the V gene TRBV9; D gene uncertain. There are 15 residues in the CDR3. V was trimmed by 3 bases and J by 4 bases, leaving 14 bases between them. In germline, CDR1 is SGDLS, CDR2 YYNGEE. CDR3 sequence: CASSADPGENQPQHF. CDR3 DNA sequence: TGTGCCAGCAGCGCCGATCCGGGAGAAAATCAGCCCCAGCATTTT.

The J gene is TRBJ1-6, the V gene TRBV5-6; D not resolved. Trimming took 0 bases from V and 6 from J, leaving 7 bases between them. Per germline, CDR1 SGHDT and CDR2 YYEEEE. There are 14 residues in the CDR3. The CDR3 here is CASSLADRNSPLHF. CDR3 coding DNA: TGTGCCAGCAGCTTGGCGGACCGTAATTCACCCCTCCACTTT.

This chain connects TRBV20-1 to TRBJ1-1; D is possibly TRBD1 (6 bases). Germline assignment: CDR1 DFQATT and CDR2 SNEGSKA (reference sequence). Trimming removed 2 bases at V and 5 bases at J, with 15 bases between. This CDR3 comprises 14 residues. The CDR3 nucleotides are TGCAGTGCTAGACAGACAGGTTTGTCAACTGAAGCTTTCTTT. It is translated as CSARQTGLSTEAFF.

This clonotype was seen a few times. The chain joins TRBV4-1 to TRBJ1-5; perhaps TRBD1 as D (6 bases). The ends were cut back, 0 bases at V and 11 bases at J, with 17 bases in the middle. In germline, CDR1 is MGHRA, CDR2 YSYEKL. The CDR3 length is 15 residues. CDR3 region: CASSQDWGGGSAQHF. DNA for the CDR3: TGCGCCAGCAGCCAAGATTGGGGAGGGGGTTCGGCCCAGCATTTT.

Regarding this clonotype: A much larger clonotype is one base distant, so this may be a read error. The rearrangement links TRBV24-1 to TRBJ2-1; D ambiguous. Germline CDR1 reads KGHDR; CDR2 reads SFDVKD. The CDR3 length is 14 residues. This CDR3 is CTTSSASSYNEQFF. For the CDR3, the DNA is TGTACCACCAGTTCAGCTAGCTCCTACAATGAGCAGTTCTTC.

A few counts support this clonotype. This rearrangement joins TRBV2 to TRBJ2-2; D remains unclear. The CDR3 sequence is 15 residues long. The germline gives CDR1 SNHLY, CDR2 FYNNEI. V lost 6 bases and J 1 base, leaving 12 bases between the germline ends. CDR3 in amino acids: CASSPPARNTGELFF. CDR3 in DNA: TGTGCCAGCAGCCCCCCGGCGAGGAACACCGGGGAGCTGTTTTTT. Looking up the rest from reference TRBV2 and TRBJ2-2 gives the full variable domain: EPEVTQTPSHQVTQMGQEVILRCVPISNHLYFYWYRQILGQKVEFLVSFYNNEISEKSEIFDDQFSVERPDGSNFTLKIRSTKLEDSAMYFCASSPPARNTGELFFGEGSRLTVL.

The table lists this clonotype with a few counts. The chain employs TRBV5-1 and TRBJ1-1; TRBD1 matches 10 bases. Germline lookup yields CDR1 SGHRS and CDR2 YFSETQ. The CDR3 is 14 residues long. V lost 4 bases and J lost 5; bases outside the gene matches: 5. The CDR3 region has the DNA TGCGCCAGCAGCAGGGGGGACAGGGGAACTGAAGCTTTCTTT. It encodes CASSRGDRGTEAFF.

This clonotype was seen ten or more times. The chain carries TRBV10-3 and TRBJ1-4; unclear D gene. Per germline, CDR1 ENHRY and CDR2 SYGVKD. The CDR3 has 14 residues. The V gene lost 5 bases and the J gene lost 5 bases, with 12 bases spanning the gap. CDR3 protein: CAISYNGGNEKLFF. The CDR3 DNA reads TGTGCCATCAGTTATAACGGTGGGAATGAAAAACTGTTTTTT.

The chain couples TRBV28 to TRBJ1-5; D gene uncertain. The germline CDR1 and CDR2 sequences are MDHEN and SYDVKM. The length of the CDR3 is 13 residues. Trimming left V 7 bases short and J 7 bases short, with 14 bases between. DNA for the CDR3: TGTGCCAGCACCACTGTGGGAAGGCAGCCCCAGCATTTT. This codes for CASTTVGRQPQHF. Looking up the rest from reference TRBV28 and TRBJ1-5 gives the full variable domain: DVKVTQSSRYLVKRTGEKVFLECVQDMDHENMFWYRQDPGLGLRLIYFSYDVKMKEKGDIPEGYSVSREKKERFSLILESASTNQTSMYLCASTTVGRQPQHFGDGTRLSIL.

This clonotype was seen more than once but under ten times. This chain connects TRBV6-5 to TRBJ2-1; 9 bases agree with TRBD1. This CDR3 comprises 16 residues. Germline V gene sequence: CDR1 MNHEY, CDR2 SVGAGI. Losses at the gene ends were 5 bases for V and 2 bases for J; bases not matched to a gene: 7. CDR3 sequence: CASSLRDRVTYNEQFF. The CDR3 DNA is TGTGCCAGCAGTCTCCGGGACAGGGTTACCTACAATGAGCAGTTCTTC.